This T cell receptor (beta chain) originates from a study of cytomegalovirus exposure and HLA in healthy donors. Germline V gene lookup returns CDR1 LNHDA and CDR2 SQIVND (reference sequence). The CDR3 length is 12 residues. V was clipped by 0 bases and J by 5 bases, with 4 bases between them. The data were produced by immunoSEQ multiplex PCR, yet TCRdb's version contains in-frame clones alone and is incomplete. The sample has approximately 160,000 clones; approximately 88% are singletons. This clonotype originated in a woman aged 18-29 years in good health and CMV-seropositive. Specimen: PBMCs. The J gene is TRBJ1-2, the V gene TRBV19; D is unresolved. The CDR3 coding sequence is TGTGCCAGTAGTATAGATCTGTATGGCTACACCTTC. Translating gives CASSIDLYGYTF.